This TCR beta chain stems from a study of PD-1 blockade in classical Hodgkin lymphoma. Brentuximab vedotin exposure varied, and every patient relapsed after autologous stem cell transplantation. Of note for this clone: Its antigen is unidentified.

TCRdb keeps only in-frame clones here, not all; method: immunoSEQ multiplex PCR. The profile shows roughly 56,000 clones, roughly 91% of them singletons. Study results and caveats: Baseline diversity in complete responders resembled that of newly diagnosed patients. No one has yet defined what causes the repertoire differences, which may be disease activity or prior therapy. It was CD4+ TCR diversity, not CD8+, that rose significantly by C4D1.

Germline V CDR1 and CDR2: SGHRS, YFSETQ. This CDR3 spans 14 amino acids. Deletions cut 4 bases from V and 12 bases from J, with 22 bases between. V is TRBV5-1 and J is TRBJ1-2; TRBD1 is a possible D gene (5 bases). Sequences were derived from peripheral blood mononuclear cells (PBMCs), sampled before the second cycle of nivolumab. This receptor was taken from a human donor with classical Hodgkin lymphoma. The CDR3, as DNA: TGCGCCAGCAGCCCACTGGGACCCTTTTCATTTGACACCTTC. This gives the protein CASSPLGPFSFDTF.